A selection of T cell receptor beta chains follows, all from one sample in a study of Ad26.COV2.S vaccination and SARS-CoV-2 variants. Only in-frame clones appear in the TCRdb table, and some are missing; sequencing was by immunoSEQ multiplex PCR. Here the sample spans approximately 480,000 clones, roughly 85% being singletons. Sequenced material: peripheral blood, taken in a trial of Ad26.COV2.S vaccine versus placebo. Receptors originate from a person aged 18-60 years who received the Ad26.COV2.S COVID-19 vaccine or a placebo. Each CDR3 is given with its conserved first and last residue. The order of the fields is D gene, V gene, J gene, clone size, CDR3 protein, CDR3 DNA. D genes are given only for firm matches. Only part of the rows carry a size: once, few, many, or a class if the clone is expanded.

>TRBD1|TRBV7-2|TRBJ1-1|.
CASSYGTGNTEAFF
TGTGCCAGCAGCTACGGGACAGGGAACACTGAAGCTTTCTTT
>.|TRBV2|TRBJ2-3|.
CASNRGTDTQYF
TGTGCCAGCAACAGAGGTACAGATACGCAGTATTTT
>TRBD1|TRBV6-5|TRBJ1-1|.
CASGGTGNTEAFF
TGTGCCAGCGGAGGGACAGGGAACACTGAAGCTTTCTTT
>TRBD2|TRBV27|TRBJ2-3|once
CASGHSGSGVTQYF
TGTGCCAGCGGACATAGCGGGAGCGGGGTTACGCAGTATTTT
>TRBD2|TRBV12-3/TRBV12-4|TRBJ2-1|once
CASSLVAGNEQFF
TGTGCCAGCAGTTTGGTAGCGGGGAATGAGCAGTTCTTC
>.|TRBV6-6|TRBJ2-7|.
CASRQGSHGEQYF
TGTGCCAGCAGGCAAGGTAGCCACGGCGAGCAGTACTTC
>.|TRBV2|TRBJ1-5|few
CASSGVGGSNQPQHF
TGTGCCAGCAGCGGGGTAGGGGGTAGCAATCAGCCCCAGCATTTT
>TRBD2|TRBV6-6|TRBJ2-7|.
CASSYSPSGVAEQYF
TGTGCCAGCAGTTACTCCCCTAGCGGGGTTGCCGAGCAGTACTTC
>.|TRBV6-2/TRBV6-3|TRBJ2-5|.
CASSQTGTARETQYF
TGTGCCAGCAGTCAAACCGGGACCGCAAGAGAGACCCAGTACTTC
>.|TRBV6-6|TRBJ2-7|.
CASSYGDSYEQYF
TGTGCCAGCAGTTACGGGGACTCCTACGAGCAGTACTTC
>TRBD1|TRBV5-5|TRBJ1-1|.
CASSLKRRQGWWGTEAFF
TGTGCCAGCAGCCTGAAACGCCGACAGGGATGGTGGGGCACTGAAGCTTTCTTT
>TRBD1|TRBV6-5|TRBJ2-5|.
CASSYATGTGGETQYF
TGTGCCAGCAGTTACGCCACCGGGACAGGGGGGGAGACCCAGTACTTC
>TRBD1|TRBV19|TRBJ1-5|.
CASTPLLTGQTGGNQPQHF
TGTGCCAGTACCCCCCTATTGACTGGACAGACAGGGGGAAATCAGCCCCAGCATTTT
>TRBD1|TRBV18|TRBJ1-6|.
CASSPVLTGNGSPLHF
TGTGCCAGCTCACCAGTCCTGACAGGGAATGGTTCACCCCTCCACTTT
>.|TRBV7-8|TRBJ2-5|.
CASSPWGTGQETQYF
TGTGCCAGCAGCCCGTGGGGAACCGGCCAAGAGACCCAGTACTTC
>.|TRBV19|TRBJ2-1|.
CASSNLRGHEQFF
TGTGCCAGTAGTAATCTGAGGGGACATGAGCAGTTCTTC
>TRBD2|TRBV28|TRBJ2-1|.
CATYSGRAYEQFF
TGTGCAACCTATAGCGGGAGAGCATATGAGCAGTTCTTC
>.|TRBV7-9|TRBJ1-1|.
CASSFGDTEAFF
TGTGCCAGCAGCTTTGGGGACACTGAAGCTTTCTTT
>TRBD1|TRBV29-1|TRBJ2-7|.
CSGGQGHEQYF
TGCAGCGGTGGACAGGGCCACGAGCAGTACTTC
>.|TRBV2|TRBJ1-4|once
CASSDRQGATNEKLFF
TGTGCCAGCAGTGATCGGCAGGGAGCAACTAATGAAAAACTGTTTTTT
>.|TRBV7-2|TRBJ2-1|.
CASSVPRATYNEQFF
TGTGCCAGCAGCGTCCCTAGGGCAACATACAATGAGCAGTTCTTC
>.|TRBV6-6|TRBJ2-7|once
CASSPLGYEQYF
TGTGCCAGCAGCCCCCTGGGCTACGAGCAGTACTTC
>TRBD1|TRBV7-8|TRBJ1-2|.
CASSLGTESYGYTF
TGTGCCAGCAGCTTGGGGACAGAGAGTTATGGCTACACCTTC
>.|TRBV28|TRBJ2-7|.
CASSLVVSEQYF
TGTGCCAGCAGTTTAGTGGTATCCGAGCAGTACTTC
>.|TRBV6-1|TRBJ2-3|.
CASSEGQRSTDTQYF
TGTGCCAGCAGTGAAGGACAGAGAAGCACAGATACGCAGTATTTT
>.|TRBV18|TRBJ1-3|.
CASSPLGEPTNSGNTIYF
TGTGCCAGCTCACCGCTAGGGGAACCTACCAACTCTGGAAACACCATATATTTT
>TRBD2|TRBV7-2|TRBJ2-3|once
CASSLFGTSDTDTQYF
TGTGCCAGCAGCTTATTCGGGACTAGTGACACAGATACGCAGTATTTT
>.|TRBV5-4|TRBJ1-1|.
CASSRILGTEAFF
TGTGCCAGCAGCCGAATCCTTGGTACTGAAGCTTTCTTT
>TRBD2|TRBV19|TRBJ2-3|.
CASSKRTSGDTDTQYF
TGTGCCAGTAGTAAACGGACTAGCGGAGACACAGATACGCAGTATTTT
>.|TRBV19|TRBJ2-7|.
CASSISGAYEQYF
TGTGCCAGTAGTATCTCTGGGGCCTACGAGCAGTACTTC
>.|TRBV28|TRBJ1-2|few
CASSLPGVANYGYTF
TGTGCCAGCAGTTTGCCTGGGGTCGCAAACTATGGCTACACCTTC
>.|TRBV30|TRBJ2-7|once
CAWAHRRALTYEQYF
TGTGCCTGGGCCCACAGGCGGGCCTTGACGTACGAGCAGTACTTC
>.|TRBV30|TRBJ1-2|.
CAWRSQGNYGYTF
TGTGCCTGGAGGTCCCAGGGAAACTATGGCTACACCTTC
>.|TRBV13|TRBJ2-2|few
CASSPRMGLLPLAGELFF
TGTGCCAGCAGCCCGAGAATGGGACTCCTTCCCCTCGCCGGGGAGCTGTTTTTT
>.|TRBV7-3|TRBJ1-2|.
CASSLGQGYGYTF
TGTGCCAGCAGCTTGGGGCAGGGGTATGGCTACACCTTC
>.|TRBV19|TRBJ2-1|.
CASSIARYNEQFF
TGTGCCAGTAGTATTGCTCGCTACAATGAGCAGTTCTTC
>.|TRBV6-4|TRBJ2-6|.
CASSEEKSGANVLTF
TGTGCCAGCAGTGAGGAGAAGTCTGGGGCCAACGTCCTGACTTTC